Presented here are 7 T cell receptor beta chains from one specimen sequenced in a study of T-cell memory formation after mild COVID-19. TCRdb reprocessed the 5' RACE reads with MiXCR, giving one entry per CDR3 protein. The data show about 290,000 distinct CDR3 sequences, approximately 15% seen once. Input material: PBMCs or a T cell subset sorted from them (not recorded which). These receptors were obtained from a man between 18 and 29 years old who had mild COVID-19 (a few samples of this study predate the infection). Cell type and time point are not known.

This chain joins TRBV7-3 and TRBJ2-5; the D gene is possibly TRBD2 (5 bases). This CDR3 is built from 14 residues. V was pared by 5 bases and J by 2 bases, with 12 bases between. Looked up from germline, CDR1 is SGHTA and CDR2 is FQGTGA. The CDR3 loop reads CASSQGSGQETQYF. CDR3 nucleotide sequence: TGTGCCAGCAGCCAAGGGAGCGGACAAGAGACCCAGTACTTC.

This clonotype was observed at least ten times. CDR3 sequence: CASSEADVTEAFF. The CDR3, as DNA: TGTGCCAGCAGTGAAGCCGATGTCACTGAAGCTTTCTTT. The chain uses TRBV6-1 and TRBJ1-1; no reliable D call. The length of the CDR3 is 13 residues. V lost 0 bases, J lost 4 bases, and 6 bases lay in between. CDR1 MNHNS and CDR2 SASEGT come from the germline V gene.

This clonotype has at least ten counts. The CDR3 DNA is TGTGCCAGCAGCTTAGGGGACAGGGCTTATGGCTACACCTTC. It is translated as CASSLGDRAYGYTF. The V and J genes are TRBV7-2 and TRBJ1-2; 9 bases map to TRBD1. This CDR3 is built from 14 residues. V trimming: 1 base; J trimming: 5 bases; junction bases outside the gene matches: 2. Germline V CDR1 and CDR2: SGHTA, FQGNSA.

This clonotype was seen only a few times. The V gene is TRBV5-1, the J gene TRBJ2-3; the D gene is possibly TRBD1 (6 bases). V was cut by 4 bases and J by 6 bases, with 18 bases left in between. Germline V gene sequence: CDR1 SGHRS, CDR2 YFSETQ. The CDR3 runs 15 residues. The CDR3 loop is CASSPEYQGIDTQYF. In DNA, the CDR3 is TGCGCCAGCAGCCCAGAGTACCAGGGGATCGATACGCAGTATTTT.

This clonotype was detected ten times or more. The V and J genes are TRBV4-3 and TRBJ2-7; no definite D call. V shed 0 bases and J shed 6 bases, with 12 bases lying between them. The CDR3 consists of 14 residues. Germline assignment: CDR1 LGHNA and CDR2 YSLEER. The CDR3 DNA follows: TGCGCCAGCAGCCAAGACGCGTGGTCTGGCGAGCAGTACGTC. Its protein product is CASSQDAWSGEQYV.

This clonotype was seen only a few times. The gene calls are TRBV6-2 or TRBV6-3 and TRBJ2-5, with a tentative D call TRBD2 (6 bases). Germline V gene lookup returns CDR1 MNHEY and CDR2 SVGEGT. The germline V and J ends were trimmed by 10 bases and 7 bases, with 22 bases remaining between them. The CDR3 has 14 amino acids. The CDR3: CATGVGTAGRTQYF. The CDR3 nucleotides read TGTGCCACCGGAGTCGGGACTGCGGGACGGACCCAGTACTTC.

The chain carries TRBV12-3 or TRBV12-4 and TRBJ2-7; either TRBD1 or TRBD2 may fit D (5 bases each). CDR3 length: 14 amino acids. V was shortened by 7 bases and J by 7 bases, with 20 bases between the two germline ends. CDR3 bases: TGTGCCAGCAAGGACATCTCTACGGGACCGGAGCAGTACTTC. This sequence encodes CASKDISTGPEQYF.